This T cell receptor beta chain was recovered during a study of post-analysis software for immune sequencing data. Germline CDR1 reads MDHEN; CDR2 reads SYDVKM. The length of the CDR3 is 14 residues. Included in the TCR beta cDNA libraries were unique molecular identifiers. A single record per CDR3 protein comes from TCRdb applying MiXCR to the PCR reads. The sample holds about 500,000 distinct CDR3 sequences; around 40% are singletons and the top ten take 9.5% to 13%. Findings and limits, study-wide: Clustering by F measure revealed strong co-clustering among samples prepared together in one batch. Diversity measured as normalized Chao1 was significantly lower in multiple sclerosis patients than in controls. There were a few TRBV segments more frequent in patients than controls, and TRBV5-6, TRBV5-1 and TRBV20-1 were among them.

Points on this clonotype: Its antigen is not identified.

The V and J genes are TRBV28 and TRBJ2-7; 7 nucleotides agree with TRBD2. Sample: blood. The sequence was collected from a girl aged 10 to 17 with multiple sclerosis. As DNA, the CDR3 is TGTGTCATCCGCGGGCTAGCGGTCAAGTACGAGCAGTACTTC. This encodes CVIRGLAVKYEQYF.